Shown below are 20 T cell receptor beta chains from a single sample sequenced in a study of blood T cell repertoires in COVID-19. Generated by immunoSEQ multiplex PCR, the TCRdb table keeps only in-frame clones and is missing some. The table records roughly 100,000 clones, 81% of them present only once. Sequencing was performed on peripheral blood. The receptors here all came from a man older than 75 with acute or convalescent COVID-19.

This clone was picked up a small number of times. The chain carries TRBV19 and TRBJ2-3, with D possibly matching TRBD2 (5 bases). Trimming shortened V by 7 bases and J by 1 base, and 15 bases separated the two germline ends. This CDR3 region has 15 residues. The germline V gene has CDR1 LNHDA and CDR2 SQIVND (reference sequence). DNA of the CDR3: TGTGCCAGTAAAGGACTCATAGTCGGCACAGATACGCAGTATTTT. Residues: CASKGLIVGTDTQYF.

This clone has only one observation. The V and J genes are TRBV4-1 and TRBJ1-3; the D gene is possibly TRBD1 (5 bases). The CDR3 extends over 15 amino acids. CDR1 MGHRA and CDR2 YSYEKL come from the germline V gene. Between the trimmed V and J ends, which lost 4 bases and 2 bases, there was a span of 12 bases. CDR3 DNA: TGCGCCAGCAGCCGAACGGGGGATCCTGGAAACACCATATATTTT. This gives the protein CASSRTGDPGNTIYF.

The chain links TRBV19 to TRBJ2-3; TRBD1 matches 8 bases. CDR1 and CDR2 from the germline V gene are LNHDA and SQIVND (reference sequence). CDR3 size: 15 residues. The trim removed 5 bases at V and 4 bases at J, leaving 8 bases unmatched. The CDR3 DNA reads TGTGCCAGTAGTCCCGGCAGGGGGCTTTCAGATACGCAGTATTTT. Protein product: CASSPGRGLSDTQYF.

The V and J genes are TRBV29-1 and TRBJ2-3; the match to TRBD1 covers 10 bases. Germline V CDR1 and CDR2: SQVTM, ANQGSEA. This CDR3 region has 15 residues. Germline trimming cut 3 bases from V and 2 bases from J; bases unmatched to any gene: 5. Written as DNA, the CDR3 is TGCAGCGTTGATGGGGGACAGGGGAACACAGATACGCAGTATTTT. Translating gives CSVDGGQGNTDTQYF.

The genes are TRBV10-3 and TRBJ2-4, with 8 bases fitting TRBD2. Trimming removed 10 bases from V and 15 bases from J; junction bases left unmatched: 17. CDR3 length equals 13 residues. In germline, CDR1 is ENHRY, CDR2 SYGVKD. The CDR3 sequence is CATSGLEEGSPYF. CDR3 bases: TGTGCCACTTCGGGACTAGAGGAAGGGAGTCCGTACTTC.

CDR3 nucleotide sequence: TGTGCCAGCAGCTTAGGTTCGACAGGCTACTACGAGCAGTACTTC. Its protein product is CASSLGSTGYYEQYF. V is TRBV7-2 and J is TRBJ2-7, with a weak D call TRBD1 (6 bases). V lost 1 base and J lost 3, with 13 bases in between. The CDR3 sequence is 15 residues long. The V gene's germline CDR1 is SGHTA and CDR2 FQGNSA. Using reference TRBV7-2 and TRBJ2-7 for the parts outside the CDR3, the full variable domain is GAGVSQSPSNKVTEKGKDVELRCDPISGHTALYWYRQSLGQGLEFLIYFQGNSAPDKSGLPSDRFSAERTGGSVSTLTIQRTQQEDSAVYLCASSLGSTGYYEQYFGPGTRLTVT.

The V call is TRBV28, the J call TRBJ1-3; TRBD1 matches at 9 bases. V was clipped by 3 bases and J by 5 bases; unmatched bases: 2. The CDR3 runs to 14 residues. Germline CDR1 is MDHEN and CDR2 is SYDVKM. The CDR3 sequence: CASSLGQGRNTIYF. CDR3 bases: TGTGCCAGCAGTTTGGGACAGGGAAGAAACACCATATATTTT.

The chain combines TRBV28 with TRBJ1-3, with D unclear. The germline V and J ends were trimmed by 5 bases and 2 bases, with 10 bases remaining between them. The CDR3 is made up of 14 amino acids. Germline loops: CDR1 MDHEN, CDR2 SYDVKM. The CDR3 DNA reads TGTGCCAGCAGTCAGGTGGCTCCTGGAAACACCATATATTTT. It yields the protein CASSQVAPGNTIYF.

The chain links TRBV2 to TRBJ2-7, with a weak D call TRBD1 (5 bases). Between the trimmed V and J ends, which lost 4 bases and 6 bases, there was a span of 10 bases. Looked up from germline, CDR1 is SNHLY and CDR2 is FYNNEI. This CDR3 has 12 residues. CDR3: CASSGAGLEQYF. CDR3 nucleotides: TGTGCCAGCAGTGGGGCAGGGCTCGAGCAGTACTTC.

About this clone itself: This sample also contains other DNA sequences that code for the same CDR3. The CDR3 nucleotides are TGCAGCGTTGGTCCAGGGAGCAATCAGCCCCAGCATTTT. Translating it yields CSVGPGSNQPQHF. The J gene is TRBJ1-5, the V gene TRBV29-1; D perhaps matches TRBD1 (5 bases). Germline lookup yields CDR1 SQVTM and CDR2 ANQGSEA. CDR3 length: 13 residues. V was trimmed by 4 bases and J by 1 base, leaving 8 bases between them.

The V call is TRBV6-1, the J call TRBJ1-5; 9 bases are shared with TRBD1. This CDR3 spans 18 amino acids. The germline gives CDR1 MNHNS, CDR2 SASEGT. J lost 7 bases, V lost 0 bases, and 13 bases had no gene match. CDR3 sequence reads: CASSEALLGQGAGQPQHF. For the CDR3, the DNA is TGTGCCAGCAGTGAAGCGCTTCTGGGACAGGGTGCGGGGCAGCCCCAGCATTTT.

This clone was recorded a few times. This CDR3 is CASRPSGGTEAFF. The DNA for the CDR3 is TGTGCCAGCAGACCTTCAGGGGGCACTGAAGCTTTCTTT. The chain has TRBV6-2 or TRBV6-3 and TRBJ1-1; 7 bases fit TRBD1. The germline V gene encodes CDR1 MNHEY and CDR2 SVGEGT. This CDR3 region has 13 residues. V lost 6 bases to trimming and J lost 4 bases; unmatched junction nucleotides: 5.

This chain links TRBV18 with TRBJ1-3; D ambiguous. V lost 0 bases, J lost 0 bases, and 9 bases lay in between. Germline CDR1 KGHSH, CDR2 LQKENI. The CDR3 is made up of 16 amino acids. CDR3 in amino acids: CASSPPSVHSGNTIYF. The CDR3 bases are TGTGCCAGCTCACCACCGTCGGTTCACTCTGGAAACACCATATATTTT.

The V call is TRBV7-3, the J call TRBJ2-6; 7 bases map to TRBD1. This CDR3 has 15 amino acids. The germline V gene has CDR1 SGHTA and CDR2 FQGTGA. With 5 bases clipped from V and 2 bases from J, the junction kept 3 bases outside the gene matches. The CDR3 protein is CASSITGAGANVLTF. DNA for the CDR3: TGTGCCAGCAGCATTACAGGGGCTGGGGCCAACGTCCTGACTTTC.

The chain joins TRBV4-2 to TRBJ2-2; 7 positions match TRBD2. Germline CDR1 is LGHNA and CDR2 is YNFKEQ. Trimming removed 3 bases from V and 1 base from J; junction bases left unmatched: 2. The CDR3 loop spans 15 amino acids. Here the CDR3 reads CASSQGGLNTGELFF. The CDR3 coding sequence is TGTGCCAGCAGCCAGGGAGGGTTGAACACCGGGGAGCTGTTTTTT.

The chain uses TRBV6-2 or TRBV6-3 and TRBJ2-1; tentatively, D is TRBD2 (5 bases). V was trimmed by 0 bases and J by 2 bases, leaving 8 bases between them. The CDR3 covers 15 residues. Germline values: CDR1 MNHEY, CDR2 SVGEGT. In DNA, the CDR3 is TGTGCCAGCAGTTACTCGCCGGGAACCTACAATGAGCAGTTCTTC. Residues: CASSYSPGTYNEQFF.

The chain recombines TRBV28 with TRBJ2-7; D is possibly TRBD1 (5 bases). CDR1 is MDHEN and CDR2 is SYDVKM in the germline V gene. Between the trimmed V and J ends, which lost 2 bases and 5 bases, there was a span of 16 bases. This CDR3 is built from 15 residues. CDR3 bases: TGTGCCAGCAGTTTAACAACACCGACAGCCAACGAGCAGTACTTC. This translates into CASSLTTPTANEQYF.

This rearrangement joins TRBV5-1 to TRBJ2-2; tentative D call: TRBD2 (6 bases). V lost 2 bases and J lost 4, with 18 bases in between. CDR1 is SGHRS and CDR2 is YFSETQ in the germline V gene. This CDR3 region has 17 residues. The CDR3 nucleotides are TGCGCCAGCAGCTTCCCCCCCGGCGGGGATAGCACCGGGGAGCTGTTTTTT. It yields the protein CASSFPPGGDSTGELFF.

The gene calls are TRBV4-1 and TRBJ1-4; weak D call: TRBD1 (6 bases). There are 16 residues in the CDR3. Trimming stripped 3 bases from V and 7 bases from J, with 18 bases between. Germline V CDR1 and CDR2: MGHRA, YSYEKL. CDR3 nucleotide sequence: TGCGCCAGCAGCCAGTCGATGGGGGGGGCAAGTGAAAAACTGTTTTTT. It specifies CASSQSMGGASEKLFF.

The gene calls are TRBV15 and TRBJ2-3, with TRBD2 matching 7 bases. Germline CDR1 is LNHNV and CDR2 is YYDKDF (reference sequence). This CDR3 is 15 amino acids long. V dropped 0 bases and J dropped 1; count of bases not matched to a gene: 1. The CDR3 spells CATSRDAGGTDTQYF. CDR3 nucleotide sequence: TGTGCCACCAGCAGAGATGCGGGGGGCACAGATACGCAGTATTTT.